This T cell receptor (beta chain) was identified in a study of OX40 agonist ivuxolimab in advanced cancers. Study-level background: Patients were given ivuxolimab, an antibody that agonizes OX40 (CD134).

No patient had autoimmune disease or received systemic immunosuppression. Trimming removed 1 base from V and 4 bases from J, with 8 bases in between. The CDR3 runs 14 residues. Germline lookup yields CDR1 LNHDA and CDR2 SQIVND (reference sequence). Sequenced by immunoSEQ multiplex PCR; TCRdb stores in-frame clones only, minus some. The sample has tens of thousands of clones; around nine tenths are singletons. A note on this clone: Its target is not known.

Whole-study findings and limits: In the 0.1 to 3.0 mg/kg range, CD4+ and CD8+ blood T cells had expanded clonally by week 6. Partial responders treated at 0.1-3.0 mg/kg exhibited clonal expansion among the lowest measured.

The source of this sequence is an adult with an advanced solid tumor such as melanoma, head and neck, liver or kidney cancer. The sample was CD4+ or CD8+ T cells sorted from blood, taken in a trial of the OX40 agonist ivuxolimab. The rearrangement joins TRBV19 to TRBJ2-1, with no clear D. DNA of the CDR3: TGTGCCAGTAGTATAGCGTTAGTTTACAATGAGCAGTTCTTC. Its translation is CASSIALVYNEQFF. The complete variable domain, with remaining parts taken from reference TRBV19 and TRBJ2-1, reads DGGITQSPKYLFRKEGQNVTLSCEQNLNHDAMYWYRQDPGQGLRLIYYSQIVNDFQKGDIAEGYSVSREKKESFPLTVTSAQKNPTAFYLCASSIALVYNEQFFGPGTRLTVL.